This T cell receptor (beta chain) originates from a study of blood T cell repertoires in COVID-19. V shed 5 bases and J shed 0 bases, with 6 bases lying between them. The CDR3 has 13 residues. Germline CDR1 and CDR2: SGHAT and FQDESV (reference sequence). Per the authors' pipeline: Estimation of nucleated cell counts relied on the amplification of reference gene primers. The data were produced by immunoSEQ multiplex PCR, yet TCRdb's version contains in-frame clones alone and is incomplete. That table gives V, J and clone size, and the DNA gave D and trimming. This sample has tens of thousands of clones, with roughly 90% found just once.

This TCR was recovered from a human donor in a cohort sampled during active COVID-19. Source material: peripheral blood. The chain recombines TRBV11-1 with TRBJ2-3; D remains unclear. The CDR3 DNA sequence: TGTGCCAGCAGCCTCCCGAGCACAGATACGCAGTATTTT. Protein sequence: CASSLPSTDTQYF.